This T cell receptor (beta chain) is from a study of beta chain features in type 1 diabetes. Around 120 mL of blood, on average, came from one heparinised draw per donor. This CDR3 spans 15 amino acids. J was trimmed by 5 bases and V by 3 bases; bases with no gene match: 6. From germline, CDR1 is MDHEN and CDR2 SYDVKM. cDNA synthesis used the whole RNA isolate, giving expressed TCRB sequences. Generated by immunoSEQ multiplex PCR, the TCRdb table keeps only in-frame clones and is missing some. The table lists roughly 450,000 clones, approximately 10% of them singletons. Notes on this clone: What it recognizes is unknown.

Study observations and caveats: Naive, central memory and Treg TCRB repertoires seemed to resemble each other more closely in patients than they did in healthy donors. The study left unresolved whether HLA type influences TCRB rearrangement.

The rearrangement uses TRBV28 and TRBJ1-1; 10 bases agree with TRBD1. This TCR derives from a woman aged 18-29 years in good health. Sequenced sample: naive CD4+ T cells from blood. CDR3 in DNA: TGTGCCAGCAGTTTTGGGGGACAGGGGAGGACTGAAGCTTTCTTT. Translated, it gives CASSFGGQGRTEAFF.